A selection of T cell receptor beta chains follows, all from one sample in a study of cytomegalovirus exposure and HLA in healthy donors. Using immunoSEQ multiplex PCR, the repertoire was profiled, and TCRdb retains in-frame clones only, with some absent. The sample lists around 250,000 clones; nearly 90% were seen once. Sequenced input: PBMCs. The receptors were sampled from a woman younger than 30 in good health and CMV-seronegative. CDR3s include the opening cysteine and the closing phenylalanine or tryptophan. The order of the fields is D gene, V gene, clone size, J gene, CDR3 DNA, CDR3 protein. D genes are given only for firm matches. The size entry is marked missing in some rows and otherwise reads once, few, many or a size class.

>NA|TRBV19|NA|TRBJ1-5
TGTGCCAGTTCCAAGCAGGGAAGCAATCAGCCCCAGCATTTT
CASSKQGSNQPQHF
>TRBD2|TRBV27|NA|TRBJ2-2
TGTGCCAGCACGCGGGGGACTCACACCGGGGAGCTGTTTTTT
CASTRGTHTGELFF
>NA|TRBV7-2|NA|TRBJ1-1
TGTGCCAGCAGCTTAGGAGTGACAGGAACTGAAGCTTTCTTT
CASSLGVTGTEAFF
>NA|TRBV7-8|NA|TRBJ1-5
TGTGCCAGCAGCTTTCAGGGTGATCAGCCCCAGCATTTT
CASSFQGDQPQHF
>TRBD1|TRBV28|NA|TRBJ1-5
TGTGCCAGCAGTCACCGGGACAGGTTTCAGCCCCAGCATTTT
CASSHRDRFQPQHF
>NA|TRBV2|NA|TRBJ2-1
TGTGCCAGTAGCGTCTATGAGCAGTTCTTC
CASSVYEQFF
>NA|TRBV6-6|once|TRBJ1-2
TGTGCCAGCAGTTACTCGTCCAGGAACTATGGCTACACCTTC
CASSYSSRNYGYTF
>NA|TRBV7-9|NA|TRBJ1-4
TGTGCCAGCAGCTTACGGGACACCACTAATGAAAAACTGTTTTTT
CASSLRDTTNEKLFF
>NA|TRBV6-1|NA|TRBJ2-1
TGTGCCAGCAGTGGAGGACAGCCCTACAATGAGCAGTTCTTC
CASSGGQPYNEQFF
>TRBD2|TRBV5-1|NA|TRBJ2-3
TGCGCCAGCAGCTTGACGGGACTAGCGGAGAGCACAGATACGCAGTATTTT
CASSLTGLAESTDTQYF
>TRBD1|TRBV5-1|NA|TRBJ2-3
TGCGCCAGCAGCTCGGGACAGGGGGCAGATACGCAGTATTTT
CASSSGQGADTQYF
>NA|TRBV7-3|NA|TRBJ1-5
TGTGCCAGCAGCTTAACGGGGGGTAATCAGCCCCAGCATTTT
CASSLTGGNQPQHF
>NA|TRBV7-9|NA|TRBJ1-2
TGTGCCAGCAGCTTATATCTTAGTGGCTACACCTTC
CASSLYLSGYTF
>NA|TRBV19|NA|TRBJ2-5
TGTGCCAGTAGTATCTATCTGGGGGGGGCCCGGGAGACCCAGTACTTC
CASSIYLGGARETQYF
>NA|TRBV4-3|NA|TRBJ2-5
TGCGCCAGCAGCCAAGAGATAGGGGCAGAGACCCAGTACTTC
CASSQEIGAETQYF
>NA|TRBV6-5|NA|TRBJ2-1
TGTGCCAGCAGTTACTCGATACGGGGGGCCGACAATGAGCAGTTCTTC
CASSYSIRGADNEQFF
>NA|TRBV5-1|NA|TRBJ1-1
TGCGCCAGCAGCTTGAGCGGTGAAGCTTTCTTT
CASSLSGEAFF
>NA|TRBV6-5|NA|TRBJ1-6
TGTGCCAGCTCGGGGGGTTCACCCCTCCACTTT
CASSGGSPLHF
>TRBD2|TRBV19|NA|TRBJ2-2
TGTGCCAGTAGTACCCGACTAGCGGGGCTCGGGGAGCTGTTTTTT
CASSTRLAGLGELFF
>NA|TRBV20-1|NA|TRBJ2-3
TGCAGTGCTAGCGTCCCGGATACGCAGTATTTT
CSASVPDTQYF
>NA|TRBV4-2|NA|TRBJ2-3
TGTGCCAGCAGCCAAGAGGGAGGCGCGGGGAGCACAGATACGCAGTATTTT
CASSQEGGAGSTDTQYF
>NA|TRBV6-5|NA|TRBJ2-7
TGTGCCAGCAGTTACGGAGAGCCCCAATATTCCGAGCAGTACTTC
CASSYGEPQYSEQYF
>TRBD2|TRBV5-6|NA|TRBJ2-1
TGTGCCAGCAACAAGGGACTAGCGGGGGTGCACTCCTACAATGAGCAGTTCTTC
CASNKGLAGVHSYNEQFF
>NA|TRBV4-3|NA|TRBJ1-6
TGCGCCAGCAGCCAAGTTGGGACAAGCAAATTCCATTCACCCCTCCACTTT
CASSQVGTSKFHSPLHF
>TRBD1|TRBV27|once|TRBJ1-2
TGTGCCAGCAGTCCACATCCGGGACAGGGGGAATATGGCTACACCTTC
CASSPHPGQGEYGYTF
>NA|TRBV6-5|NA|TRBJ2-2
TGTGCCAGCAGTTACGGAGGGGAAGGGACCGGGGAGCTGTTTTTT
CASSYGGEGTGELFF
>TRBD2|TRBV27|few|TRBJ2-5
TGTGCCAGCAGTTCCCCTACAGGCGGGGGGGAAGAGACCCAGTACTTC
CASSSPTGGGEETQYF
>TRBD1|TRBV19|NA|TRBJ1-1
TGTGCCAGTAGTTTGGGACAGATGAACACTGAAGCTTTCTTT
CASSLGQMNTEAFF
>TRBD1|TRBV11-2|NA|TRBJ1-2
TGTGCCAGCAGCTTAGCAGGGGGTTTTGGGGATGGCTACACCTTC
CASSLAGGFGDGYTF
>TRBD2|TRBV7-6|NA|TRBJ2-5
TGTGCCAGCAGCGGACAGAAACTAGCGGGGGAGACCCAGTACTTC
CASSGQKLAGETQYF
>TRBD1|TRBV2|NA|TRBJ1-1
TGTGCCAGCAAAGACAGGGGAGGCGACACTGAAGCTTTCTTT
CASKDRGGDTEAFF